The source of this T cell receptor beta chain is a study of T cells expressing NK-cell markers. In the study overall: Underlying the TCR beta repertoires were sorted CD3+CD56+NKG2C+, CD3+CD56+NKG2C- and CD3+CD56-NKG2C+ T cells.

As regards this clonotype: Antigen unknown.

TCRdb reprocessed the 5' RACE reads; each CDR3 protein has one entry and no DNA is given. The sample has 140,000 or so distinct CDR3 sequences, and its top ten clones hold 10% to 15%. CDR1 and CDR2 (germline): MNHEY, SMNVEV (reference sequence). This CDR3 comprises 15 residues. General study points: Dominant NKG2C+ clonotypes in roughly six donors made up about 1.0-8% of CD8+ T cells.

This chain uses TRBV27 with TRBJ2-5; the D call of TRBD1 rests on TCRdb alone, since no DNA is present to check it. Sequenced sample: blood T cells: a sorted CD56 or NKG2C T cell subset, CD4+ or CD8+ T cells, or bulk PBMC T cells (not recorded which). The receptor was isolated from a man younger than 35 in good health. This chain's CDR3 is CASRITGMSSETQYF.